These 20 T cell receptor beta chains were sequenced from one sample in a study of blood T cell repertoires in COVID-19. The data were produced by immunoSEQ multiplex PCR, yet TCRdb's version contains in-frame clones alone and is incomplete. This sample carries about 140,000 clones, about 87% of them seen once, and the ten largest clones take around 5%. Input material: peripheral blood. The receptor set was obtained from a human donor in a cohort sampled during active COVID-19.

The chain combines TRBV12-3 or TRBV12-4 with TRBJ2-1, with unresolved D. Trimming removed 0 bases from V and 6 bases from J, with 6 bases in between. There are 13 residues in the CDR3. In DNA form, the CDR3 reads TGTGCCAGCAGTTTAGCTAACAGCAATGAGCAGTTCTTC. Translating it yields CASSLANSNEQFF.

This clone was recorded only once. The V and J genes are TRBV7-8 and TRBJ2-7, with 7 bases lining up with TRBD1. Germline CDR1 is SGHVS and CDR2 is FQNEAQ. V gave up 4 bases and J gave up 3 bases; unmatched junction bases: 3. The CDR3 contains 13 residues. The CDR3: CASSWGQLYEQYF. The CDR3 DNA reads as TGTGCCAGCAGCTGGGGACAGCTCTACGAGCAGTACTTC. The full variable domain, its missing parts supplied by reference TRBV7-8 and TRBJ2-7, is GAGVSQSPRYKVAKRGQDVALRCDPISGHVSLFWYQQALGQGPEFLTYFQNEAQLDKSGLPSDRFFAERPEGSVSTLKIQRTQQEDSAVYLCASSWGQLYEQYFGPGTRLTVT.

CDR3 bases: TGTGCCAGTCAACTGTCTCCGGGCTATGGCTACACCTTC. This sequence encodes CASQLSPGYGYTF. This chain uses TRBV19 with TRBJ1-2; no reliable D call. The CDR3 is 13 residues long. The V end lost 8 bases, the J end lost 4 bases, and 14 bases lay between the germline ends. CDR1 and CDR2 from the germline V gene are LNHDA and SQIVND (reference sequence).

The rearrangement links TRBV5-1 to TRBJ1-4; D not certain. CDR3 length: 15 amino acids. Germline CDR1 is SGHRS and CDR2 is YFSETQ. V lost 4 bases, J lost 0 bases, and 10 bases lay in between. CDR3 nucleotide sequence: TGCGCCAGCAGCGCACAGTCAACAACTAATGAAAAACTGTTTTTT. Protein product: CASSAQSTTNEKLFF.

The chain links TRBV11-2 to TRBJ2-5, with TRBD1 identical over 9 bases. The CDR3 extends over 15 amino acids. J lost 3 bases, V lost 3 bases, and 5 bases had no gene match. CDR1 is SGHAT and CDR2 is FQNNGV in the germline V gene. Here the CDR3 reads CASSFGGQGKETQYF. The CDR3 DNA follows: TGTGCCAGCAGCTTCGGTGGACAGGGGAAAGAGACCCAGTACTTC.

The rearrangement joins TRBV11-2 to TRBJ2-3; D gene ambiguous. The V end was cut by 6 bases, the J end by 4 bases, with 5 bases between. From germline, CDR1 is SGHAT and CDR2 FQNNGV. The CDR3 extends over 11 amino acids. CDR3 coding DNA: TGTGCCAGCAGGGCCTCAGATACGCAGTATTTT. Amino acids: CASRASDTQYF.

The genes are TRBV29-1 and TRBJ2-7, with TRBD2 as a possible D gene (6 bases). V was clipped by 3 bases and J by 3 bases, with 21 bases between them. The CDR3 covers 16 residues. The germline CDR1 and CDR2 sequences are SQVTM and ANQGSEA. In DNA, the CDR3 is TGCAGCGTTGAGGGAACAGACGGCGGGGAGTACTACGAGCAGTACTTC. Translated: CSVEGTDGGEYYEQYF.

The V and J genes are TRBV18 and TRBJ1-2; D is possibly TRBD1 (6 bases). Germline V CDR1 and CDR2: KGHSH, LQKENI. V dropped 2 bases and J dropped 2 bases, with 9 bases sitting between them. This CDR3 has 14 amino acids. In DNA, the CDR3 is TGTGCCAGCTCACCAACAGGGTCAAACTATGGCTACACCTTC. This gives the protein CASSPTGSNYGYTF.

In DNA, the CDR3 is TGCGCCAGCAGGCCGACAGCGTACAACTACGAGCAGTACTTC. The encoded protein is CASRPTAYNYEQYF. The V gene is TRBV4-1, the J gene TRBJ2-7, with D tentatively TRBD1 (5 bases). V was pared by 6 bases and J by 3 bases, with 15 bases between. The CDR3 extends over 14 amino acids. Germline CDR1 MGHRA, CDR2 YSYEKL.

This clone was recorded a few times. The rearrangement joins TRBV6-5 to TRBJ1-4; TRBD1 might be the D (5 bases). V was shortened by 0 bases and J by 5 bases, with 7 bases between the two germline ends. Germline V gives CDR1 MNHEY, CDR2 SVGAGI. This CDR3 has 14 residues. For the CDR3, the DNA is TGTGCCAGCAGTTACTCGGGGGGGAATGAAAAACTGTTTTTT. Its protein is CASSYSGGNEKLFF.

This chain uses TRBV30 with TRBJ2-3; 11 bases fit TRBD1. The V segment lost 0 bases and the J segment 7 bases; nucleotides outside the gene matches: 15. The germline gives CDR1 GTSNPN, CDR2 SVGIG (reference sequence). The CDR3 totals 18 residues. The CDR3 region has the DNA TGTGCCTGGAGTGTACTCGGCTTGGGACAGGGGGTCGGAAATACGCAGTATTTT. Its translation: CAWSVLGLGQGVGNTQYF.

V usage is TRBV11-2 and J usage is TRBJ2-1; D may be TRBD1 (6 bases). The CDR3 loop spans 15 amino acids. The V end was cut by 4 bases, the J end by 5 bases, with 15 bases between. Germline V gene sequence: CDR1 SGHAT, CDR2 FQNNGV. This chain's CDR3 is CASSSVQGRHNEQFF. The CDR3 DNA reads TGTGCCAGCAGCTCGGTCCAGGGGAGACACAATGAGCAGTTCTTC. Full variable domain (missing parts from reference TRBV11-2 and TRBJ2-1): EAGVAQSPRYKIIEKRQSVAFWCNPISGHATLYWYQQILGQGPKLLIQFQNNGVVDDSQLPKDRFSAERLKGVDSTLKIQPAKLEDSAVYLCASSSVQGRHNEQFFGPGTRLTVL.

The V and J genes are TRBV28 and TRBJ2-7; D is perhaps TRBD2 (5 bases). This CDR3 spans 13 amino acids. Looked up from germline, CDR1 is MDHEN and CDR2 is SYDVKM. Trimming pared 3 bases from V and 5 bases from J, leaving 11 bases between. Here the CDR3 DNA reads TGTGCCAGCAGTTTTCGGGGTCGGGACGAGCAGTACTTC. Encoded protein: CASSFRGRDEQYF.

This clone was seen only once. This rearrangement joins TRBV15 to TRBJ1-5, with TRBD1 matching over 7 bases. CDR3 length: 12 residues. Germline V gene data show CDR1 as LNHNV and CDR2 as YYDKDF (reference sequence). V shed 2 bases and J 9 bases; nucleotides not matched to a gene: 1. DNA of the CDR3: TGTGCCACCAGCAGATCAGGGGGGCCCCAGCATTTT. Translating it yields CATSRSGGPQHF.

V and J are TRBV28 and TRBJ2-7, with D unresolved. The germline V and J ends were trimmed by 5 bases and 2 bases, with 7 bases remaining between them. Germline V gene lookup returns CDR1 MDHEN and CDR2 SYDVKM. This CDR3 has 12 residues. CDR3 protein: CASSPRPYEQYF. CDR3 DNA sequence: TGTGCCAGCAGTCCGAGGCCCTACGAGCAGTACTTC.

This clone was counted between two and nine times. The CDR3 region has the DNA TGTGCCAGCAGGAGTGGACTAGCGGCAACAGATACGCAGTATTTT. It translates to CASRSGLAATDTQYF. The V call is TRBV5-6, the J call TRBJ2-3; 10 bases line up with TRBD2. The CDR3 totals 15 residues. After removal of 5 bases from V and 3 bases from J, the junction contained 6 bases not matched to a gene. Germline CDR1 is SGHDT and CDR2 is YYEEEE.

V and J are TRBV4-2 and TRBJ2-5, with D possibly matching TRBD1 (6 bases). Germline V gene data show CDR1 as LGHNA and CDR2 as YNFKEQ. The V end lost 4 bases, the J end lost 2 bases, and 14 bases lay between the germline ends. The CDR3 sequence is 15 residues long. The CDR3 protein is CASSPGGQGQETQYF. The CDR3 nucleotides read TGTGCCAGCAGCCCCGGCGGGCAGGGGCAAGAGACCCAGTACTTC.

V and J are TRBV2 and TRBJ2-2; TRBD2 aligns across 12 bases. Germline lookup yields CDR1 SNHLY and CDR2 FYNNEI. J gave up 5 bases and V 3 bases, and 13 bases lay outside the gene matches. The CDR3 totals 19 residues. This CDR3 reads CASSEGQGALAGGTGELFF. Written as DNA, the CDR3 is TGTGCCAGCAGTGAGGGACAGGGTGCCCTAGCGGGGGGGACCGGGGAGCTGTTTTTT.

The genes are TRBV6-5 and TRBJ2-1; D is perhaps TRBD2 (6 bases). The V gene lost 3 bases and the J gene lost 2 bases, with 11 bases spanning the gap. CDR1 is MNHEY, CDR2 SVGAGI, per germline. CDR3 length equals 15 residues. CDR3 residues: CASSYGGKPYNEQFF. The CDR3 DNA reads TGTGCCAGCAGTTATGGCGGGAAGCCCTACAATGAGCAGTTCTTC.

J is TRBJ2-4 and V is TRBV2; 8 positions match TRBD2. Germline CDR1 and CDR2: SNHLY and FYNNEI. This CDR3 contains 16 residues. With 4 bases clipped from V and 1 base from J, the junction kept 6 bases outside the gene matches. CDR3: CASSASGSRAKNIQYF. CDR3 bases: TGTGCCAGCAGTGCCAGCGGGAGTCGGGCCAAAAACATTCAGTACTTC.